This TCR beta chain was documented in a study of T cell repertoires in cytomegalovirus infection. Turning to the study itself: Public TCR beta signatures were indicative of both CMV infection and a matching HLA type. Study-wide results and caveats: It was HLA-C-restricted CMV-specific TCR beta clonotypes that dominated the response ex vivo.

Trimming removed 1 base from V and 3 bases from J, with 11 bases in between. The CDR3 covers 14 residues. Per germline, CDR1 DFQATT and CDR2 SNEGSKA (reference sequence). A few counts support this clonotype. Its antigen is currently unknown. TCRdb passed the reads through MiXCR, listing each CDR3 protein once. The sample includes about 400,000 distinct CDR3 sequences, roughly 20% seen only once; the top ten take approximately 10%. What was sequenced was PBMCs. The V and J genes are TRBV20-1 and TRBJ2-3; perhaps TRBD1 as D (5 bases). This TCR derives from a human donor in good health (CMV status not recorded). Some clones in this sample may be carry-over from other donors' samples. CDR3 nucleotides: TGCAGTGCTAGAGCCCAAGCAGGGACAGATACGCAGTATTTT. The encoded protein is CSARAQAGTDTQYF.